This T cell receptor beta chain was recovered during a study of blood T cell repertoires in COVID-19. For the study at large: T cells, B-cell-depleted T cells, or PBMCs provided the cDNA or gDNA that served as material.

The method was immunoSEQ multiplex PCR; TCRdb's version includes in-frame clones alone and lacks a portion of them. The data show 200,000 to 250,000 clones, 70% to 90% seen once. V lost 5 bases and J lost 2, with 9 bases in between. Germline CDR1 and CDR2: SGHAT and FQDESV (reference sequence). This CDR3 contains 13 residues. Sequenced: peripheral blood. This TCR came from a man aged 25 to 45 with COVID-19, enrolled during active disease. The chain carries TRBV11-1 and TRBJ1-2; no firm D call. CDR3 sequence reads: CASSPGMNYGYTF. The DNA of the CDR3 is TGTGCCAGCAGCCCGGGAATGAACTATGGCTACACCTTC.